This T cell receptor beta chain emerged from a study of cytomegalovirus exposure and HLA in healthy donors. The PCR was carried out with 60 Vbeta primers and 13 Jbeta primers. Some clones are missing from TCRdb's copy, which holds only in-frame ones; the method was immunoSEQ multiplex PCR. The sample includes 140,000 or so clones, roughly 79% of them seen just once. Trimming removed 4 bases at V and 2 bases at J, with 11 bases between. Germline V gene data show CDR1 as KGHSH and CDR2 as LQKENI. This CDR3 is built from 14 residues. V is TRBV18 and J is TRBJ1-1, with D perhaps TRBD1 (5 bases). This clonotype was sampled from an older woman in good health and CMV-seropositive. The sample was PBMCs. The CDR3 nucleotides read TGTGCCAGCTCACTTCAGGGTATCAACACTGAAGCTTTCTTT. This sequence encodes CASSLQGINTEAFF.